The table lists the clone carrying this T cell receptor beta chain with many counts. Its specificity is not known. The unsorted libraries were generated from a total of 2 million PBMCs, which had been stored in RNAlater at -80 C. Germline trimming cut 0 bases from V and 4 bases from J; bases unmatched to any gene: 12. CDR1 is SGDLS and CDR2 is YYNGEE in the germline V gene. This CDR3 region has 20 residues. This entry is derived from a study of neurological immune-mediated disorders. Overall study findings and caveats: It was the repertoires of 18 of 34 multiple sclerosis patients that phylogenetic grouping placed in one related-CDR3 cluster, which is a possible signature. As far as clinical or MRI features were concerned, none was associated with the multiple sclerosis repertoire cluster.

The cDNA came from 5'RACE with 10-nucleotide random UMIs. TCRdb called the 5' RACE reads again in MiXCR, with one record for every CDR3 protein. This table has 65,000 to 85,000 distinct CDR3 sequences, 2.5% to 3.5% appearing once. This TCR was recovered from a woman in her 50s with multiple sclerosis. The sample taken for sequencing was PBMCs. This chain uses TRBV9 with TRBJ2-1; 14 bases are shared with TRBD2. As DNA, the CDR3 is TGTGCCAGCAGCGTAGGTGTCGGGACTAGCGGGGGACGGTCTTACAATGAGCAGTTCTTC. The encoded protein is CASSVGVGTSGGRSYNEQFF. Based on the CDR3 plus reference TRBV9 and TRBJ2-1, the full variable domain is DSGVTQTPKHLITATGQRVTLRCSPRSGDLSVYWYQQSLDQGLQFLIQYYNGEERAKGNILERFSAQQFPDLHSELNLSSLELGDSALYFCASSVGVGTSGGRSYNEQFFGPGTRLTVL.